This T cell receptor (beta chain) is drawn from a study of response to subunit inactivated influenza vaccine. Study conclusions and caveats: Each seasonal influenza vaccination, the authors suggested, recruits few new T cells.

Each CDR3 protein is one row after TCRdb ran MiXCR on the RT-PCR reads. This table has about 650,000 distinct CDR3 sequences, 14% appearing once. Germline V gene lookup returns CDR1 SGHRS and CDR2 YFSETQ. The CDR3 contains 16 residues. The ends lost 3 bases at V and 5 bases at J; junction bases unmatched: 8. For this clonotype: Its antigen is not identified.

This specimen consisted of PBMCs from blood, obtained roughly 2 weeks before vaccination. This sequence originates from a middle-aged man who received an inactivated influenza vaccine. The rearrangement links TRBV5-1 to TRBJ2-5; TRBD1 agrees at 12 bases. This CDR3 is CASSWGTGGISETQYF. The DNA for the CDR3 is TGCGCCAGCAGCTGGGGGACAGGGGGCATTTCGGAGACCCAGTACTTC.